Each of the 26 T cell receptor beta chains below was sequenced from the same sample in a study of OX40 agonist ivuxolimab in advanced cancers. Sequencing used immunoSEQ multiplex PCR; TCRdb keeps in-frame clones, though not all of them. The data show tens of thousands of clones, with approximately 78% seen just once and around 5% held by the top ten. The starting material was CD4+ or CD8+ T cells sorted from blood, obtained in a trial of the OX40 agonist ivuxolimab. The receptors here all came from an adult with an advanced solid tumor such as melanoma, head and neck, liver or kidney cancer.

The chain couples TRBV4-3 to TRBJ2-1; D is perhaps TRBD2 (6 bases). The V gene's germline CDR1 is LGHNA and CDR2 YSLEER. V dropped 0 bases and J dropped 6 bases, with 15 bases sitting between them. The length of the CDR3 is 16 residues. CDR3: CASSQDSRDFGNEQFF. DNA of the CDR3: TGCGCCAGCAGCCAAGATTCCCGGGACTTCGGCAATGAGCAGTTCTTC.

The V gene is TRBV5-1, the J gene TRBJ2-7, with a tentative D call TRBD2 (5 bases). V was cut by 0 bases and J by 1 base, with 11 bases left in between. This CDR3 is 15 amino acids long. In germline, CDR1 is SGHRS, CDR2 YFSETQ. In DNA, the CDR3 is TGCGCCAGCAGCTTGGACCCGGGAAAGTCCTACGAGCAGTACTTC. Encoded protein: CASSLDPGKSYEQYF. Combining the CDR3 with reference TRBV5-1 and TRBJ2-7 gives the whole variable domain KAGVTQTPRYLIKTRGQQVTLSCSPISGHRSVSWYQQTPGQGLQFLFEYFSETQRNKGNFPGRFSGRQFSNSRSEMNVSTLELGDSALYLCASSLDPGKSYEQYFGPGTRLTVT.

The chain carries TRBV7-8 and TRBJ2-5, with 9 bases lining up with TRBD2. The V gene's germline CDR1 is SGHVS and CDR2 FQNEAQ. The CDR3 extends over 14 amino acids. With 4 bases clipped from V and 1 base from J, the junction kept 1 base outside the gene matches. The CDR3 sequence is CASSSSGIQETQYF. The CDR3 nucleotides are TGTGCCAGCAGCTCTAGCGGGATCCAAGAGACCCAGTACTTC.

The rearrangement links TRBV5-1 to TRBJ1-1; possible D gene TRBD1, 5 bases. The CDR3 has 14 residues. From germline, CDR1 is SGHRS and CDR2 YFSETQ. V shed 1 base and J shed 11 bases, with 18 bases lying between them. The CDR3 spells CASSLWGDEHWAFF. The CDR3 DNA is TGCGCCAGCAGCTTGTGGGGGGACGAACACTGGGCTTTCTTT.

The gene calls are TRBV4-3 and TRBJ2-5; TRBD1 might be the D (6 bases). The CDR3 runs to 18 residues. Germline V gene lookup returns CDR1 LGHNA and CDR2 YSLEER. The V and J ends lost 0 bases and 1 base respectively, with 18 bases between them. As DNA, the CDR3 is TGCGCCAGCAGCCAAGATTTAGGACAGCTAAACTCCCAAGAGACCCAGTACTTC. The encoded protein is CASSQDLGQLNSQETQYF.

The chain recombines TRBV7-3 with TRBJ1-2; D is possibly TRBD1 (6 bases). The V gene's germline CDR1 is SGHTA and CDR2 FQGTGA. The V end was cut by 4 bases, the J end by 7 bases, with 22 bases between. The CDR3 sequence is 16 residues long. The CDR3 sequence is CASSSLSGVLGGGYTF. In DNA form, the CDR3 reads TGTGCCAGCAGCTCGCTATCAGGGGTGCTCGGGGGTGGCTACACCTTC.

The chain links TRBV5-1 to TRBJ1-6, with D hard to call. This CDR3 is 13 amino acids long. CDR1 is SGHRS and CDR2 is YFSETQ in the germline V gene. The germline V and J ends were trimmed by 4 bases and 8 bases, with 10 bases remaining between them. The DNA for the CDR3 is TGCGCCAGCAGCGTGGCCCTGGATTCACCCCTCCACTTT. It specifies CASSVALDSPLHF.

The chain links TRBV5-1 to TRBJ2-5, with 7 nucleotides matching TRBD1. The CDR3 contains 14 residues. Trimming cost V 0 bases and J 4 bases; bases outside gene matches: 3. Germline-derived CDR1 and CDR2 are SGHRS and YFSETQ. CDR3 loop: CASSLVGQRETQYF. The CDR3 DNA follows: TGCGCCAGCAGCTTGGTGGGACAGAGAGAGACCCAGTACTTC.

The chain carries TRBV29-1 and TRBJ1-4, with D hard to call. The CDR3 is made up of 13 amino acids. Germline-derived CDR1 and CDR2 are SQVTM and ANQGSEA. Trimming stripped 7 bases from V and 6 bases from J, with 15 bases between. The CDR3 region is CSARKGADEKLFF. The CDR3 region has the DNA TGCAGCGCCCGAAAGGGTGCGGATGAAAAACTGTTTTTT.

The J gene is TRBJ1-2, the V gene TRBV4-2; D uncertain. Trimming removed 1 base at V and 2 bases at J, with 11 bases between. Germline V lookup: CDR1 LGHNA, CDR2 YNFKEQ. CDR3 length equals 15 residues. The DNA for the CDR3 is TGTGCCAGCAGCCAAGGGGCAGGAAAAAACTATGGCTACACCTTC. This codes for CASSQGAGKNYGYTF.

The CDR3 region has the DNA TGTGCCAGCAGTTCCGGGACTAGCGGGGCCAAAAACATTCAGTACTTC. Protein sequence: CASSSGTSGAKNIQYF. This chain joins TRBV6-5 and TRBJ2-4; TRBD2 matches at 12 bases. The J segment lost 1 base and the V segment lost 4 bases, leaving 2 bases of the junction unmatched. The CDR3 loop spans 16 amino acids. The germline CDR1 and CDR2 sequences are MNHEY and SVGAGI.

The sample holds a few counts of this clone. The V and J genes are TRBV11-2 and TRBJ2-1; D may be TRBD1 or TRBD2 (6 bases each). The V and J ends lost 5 bases and 5 bases respectively, with 19 bases between them. CDR3 length equals 16 residues. Germline V gene sequence: CDR1 SGHAT, CDR2 FQNNGV. The CDR3 bases are TGTGCCAGCAGCCCATTTGGGGGGCGCGGACACAATGAGCAGTTCTTC. This translates into CASSPFGGRGHNEQFF.

The chain employs TRBV14 and TRBJ2-3, with no clear D. Germline V gene data show CDR1 as SGHDN and CDR2 as FVKESK. There are 15 residues in the CDR3. Between the trimmed V and J ends, which lost 4 bases and 0 bases, there was a span of 11 bases. CDR3 in DNA: TGTGCCAGCAGCCTCGGCAACCCTAGCACAGATACGCAGTATTTT. Amino acid sequence: CASSLGNPSTDTQYF.

The chain couples TRBV20-1 to TRBJ1-2; no firm D call. The V gene lost 7 bases and the J gene lost 2 bases, with 8 bases spanning the gap. The CDR3 is made up of 11 amino acids. Germline loops: CDR1 DFQATT, CDR2 SNEGSKA (reference sequence). CDR3 in amino acids: CSVSLNYGYTF. CDR3 DNA: TGCAGTGTTTCGTTAAACTATGGCTACACCTTC.

About this clone: Relative to the germline gene, one junction end is altered; a read error may explain this. This rearrangement joins TRBV7-7 to TRBJ2-2; D call uncertain. The CDR3 runs 14 residues. Germline lookup yields CDR1 SSHAT and CDR2 FNYEAQ (reference sequence). The DNA for the CDR3 is TGTGCTAGCAGCTTAGCAGTAAGCACCGGGGAGCTGTTTTTT. Translating gives CASSLAVSTGELFF.

This clone showed up just a few times. The chain is built from TRBV5-1 and TRBJ2-7, with 9 bases fitting TRBD1. The ends lost 0 bases at V and 2 bases at J; junction bases unmatched: 3. The CDR3 sequence is 15 residues long. The germline gives CDR1 SGHRS, CDR2 YFSETQ. CDR3 region: CASSLGTGDPYEQYF. CDR3 bases: TGCGCCAGCAGCTTGGGGACAGGGGATCCCTACGAGCAGTACTTC.

This chain links TRBV30 with TRBJ2-5; no definite D call. Looked up from germline, CDR1 is GTSNPN and CDR2 is SVGIG (reference sequence). The V and J ends lost 5 bases and 2 bases respectively, with 9 bases between them. This CDR3 comprises 12 residues. Here the CDR3 reads CAWGGLQETQYF. The CDR3 nucleotides are TGTGCCTGGGGTGGGCTGCAAGAGACCCAGTACTTC.

V usage is TRBV4-1 and J usage is TRBJ1-2; 7 bases line up with TRBD1. Per germline, CDR1 MGHRA and CDR2 YSYEKL. The CDR3 spans 15 residues. The trim removed 5 bases at V and 4 bases at J, leaving 10 bases unmatched. In nucleotides, the CDR3 is TGCGCCAGCAGCTCCCGCCAGGGGGGGGGCTATGGCTACACCTTC. Translating it yields CASSSRQGGGYGYTF.

The V and J genes are TRBV7-2 and TRBJ2-1, with 10 positions matching TRBD1. The CDR3 spans 12 residues. The V segment lost 5 bases and the J segment 14 bases; nucleotides outside the gene matches: 6. Germline CDR1 SGHTA, CDR2 FQGNSA. The CDR3 sequence is CASSPTGTGEFF. CDR3 coding DNA: TGTGCCAGCAGCCCTACCGGGACAGGGGAGTTCTTC.

This chain connects TRBV6-5 to TRBJ2-7; TRBD1 matches 7 bases. The CDR3 contains 15 residues. The V gene's germline CDR1 is MNHEY and CDR2 SVGAGI. Losses at the gene ends were 0 bases for V and 2 bases for J; bases not matched to a gene: 4. In DNA, the CDR3 is TGTGCCAGCAGTTACTCAGGGCAGGGGGCCTACGAGCAGTACTTC. Protein sequence: CASSYSGQGAYEQYF.

The chain joins TRBV7-3 to TRBJ2-1; TRBD2 aligns across 10 bases. The V gene's germline CDR1 is SGHTA and CDR2 FQGTGA. This CDR3 comprises 15 residues. V lost 6 bases to trimming and J lost 2 bases; unmatched junction nucleotides: 4. CDR3 region: CASSPLAGAYNEQFF. The CDR3 region has the DNA TGTGCCAGCAGTCCCCTAGCGGGAGCCTACAATGAGCAGTTCTTC.

The chain joins TRBV4-3 to TRBJ2-7; TRBD1 matches at 8 bases. The CDR3 runs to 15 residues. From germline, CDR1 is LGHNA and CDR2 YSLEER. With V trimmed by 1 base and J by 4 bases, 6 bases remained unmatched. The CDR3 DNA reads TGCGCCAGCAGCCAAGGTCACAGGGGGGCATACGAGCAGTACTTC. Translating gives CASSQGHRGAYEQYF.

V usage is TRBV27 and J usage is TRBJ1-4; D remains ambiguous. Germline-derived CDR1 and CDR2 are MNHEY and SMNVEV (reference sequence). The CDR3 sequence is 14 residues long. Trimming pared 7 bases from V and 0 bases from J, leaving 9 bases between. This CDR3 is CASTPGSTNEKLFF. The CDR3 nucleotides read TGTGCCAGCACCCCGGGTTCAACTAATGAAAAACTGTTTTTT.

This clone is medium-sized by share. The rearrangement uses TRBV19 and TRBJ2-1; 15 bases agree with TRBD2. Trimming removed 5 bases from V and 6 bases from J; junction bases left unmatched: 8. Germline CDR1 LNHDA, CDR2 SQIVND (reference sequence). The CDR3 has 17 residues. The CDR3 region is CASSPGLAGGPGNEQFF. DNA of the CDR3: TGTGCCAGTAGTCCCGGACTAGCGGGAGGGCCAGGCAATGAGCAGTTCTTC. The variable domain in full, completed from reference TRBV19 and TRBJ2-1, reads DGGITQSPKYLFRKEGQNVTLSCEQNLNHDAMYWYRQDPGQGLRLIYYSQIVNDFQKGDIAEGYSVSREKKESFPLTVTSAQKNPTAFYLCASSPGLAGGPGNEQFFGPGTRLTVL.

V is TRBV5-4 and J is TRBJ2-2; 7 nucleotides align to TRBD1. Germline CDR1 reads SGHNT; CDR2 reads YYREEE (reference sequence). CDR3 length equals 15 residues. After removal of 0 bases from V and 6 bases from J, the junction contained 5 bases not matched to a gene. DNA of the CDR3: TGTGCCAGCAGCTTGGGGGAAGGGGGCCCCGGGGAGCTGTTTTTT. Translation: CASSLGEGGPGELFF.

This clone was detected once. This rearrangement joins TRBV18 to TRBJ1-1, with unresolved D. The germline gives CDR1 KGHSH, CDR2 LQKENI. This CDR3 is 13 amino acids long. Trimming shortened V by 1 base and J by 7 bases, and 10 bases separated the two germline ends. This CDR3 reads CASSPQGSVEAFF. As DNA, the CDR3 is TGTGCCAGCTCACCACAGGGATCCGTTGAAGCTTTCTTT.